What follows are 13 T cell receptor beta chains derived from one specimen sequenced in a study of graft-versus-host responses after intestinal transplantation. Produced via immunoSEQ multiplex PCR; TCRdb's table is partial and in-frame only. The sample yields 95,000 to 110,000 clones, about 88% seen once. No antigens are known for them. The sample in question was unstimulated CD4+ T cells sorted from spleen or lymph node cells, obtained before intestinal transplant. The source of these receptors is a human donor who received an intestinal transplant.

This chain links TRBV19 with TRBJ2-7, with D tentatively TRBD2 (5 bases). V was clipped by 1 base and J by 0 bases, with 7 bases between them. CDR3 size: 14 residues. Germline V gene data show CDR1 as LNHDA and CDR2 as SQIVND (reference sequence). CDR3 nucleotide sequence: TGTGCCAGTAGTATAGCGGGAAGCTCCTACGAGCAGTACTTC. Protein product: CASSIAGSSYEQYF.

The chain carries TRBV5-1 and TRBJ1-2; TRBD1 matches 8 bases. The V gene end was trimmed by 4 bases and the J gene end by 2 bases; junction bases not matched to a gene: 1. The germline CDR1 and CDR2 sequences are SGHRS and YFSETQ. The CDR3 totals 13 residues. The CDR3 nucleotides are TGCGCCAGCAGCACAGGGGGGAACTATGGCTACACCTTC. Its translation is CASSTGGNYGYTF. The whole variable domain, filled in from reference TRBV5-1 and TRBJ1-2, reads KAGVTQTPRYLIKTRGQQVTLSCSPISGHRSVSWYQQTPGQGLQFLFEYFSETQRNKGNFPGRFSGRQFSNSRSEMNVSTLELGDSALYLCASSTGGNYGYTFGSGTRLTVV.

V gene TRBV19 combines with J gene TRBJ2-6; D tentatively reads TRBD1 or TRBD2 (5 bases each). In germline, CDR1 is LNHDA, CDR2 SQIVND (reference sequence). The germline V and J ends were trimmed by 5 bases and 0 bases, with 14 bases remaining between them. CDR3 size: 17 residues. In nucleotides, the CDR3 is TGTGCCAGTAGTTTTAATTGGGGGATCTCTGGGGCCAACGTCCTGACTTTC. Translating it yields CASSFNWGISGANVLTF.

This rearrangement joins TRBV27 to TRBJ2-7, with D hard to call. CDR1 and CDR2 from the germline V gene are MNHEY and SMNVEV (reference sequence). This CDR3 region has 12 residues. The ends were cut back, 6 bases at V and 3 bases at J, with 9 bases in the middle. CDR3 region: CASSVIGYEQYF. The DNA of the CDR3 is TGTGCCAGCAGCGTTATCGGCTACGAGCAGTACTTC.

The gene calls are TRBV9 and TRBJ2-1, with D hard to call. Trimming removed 3 bases from V and 9 bases from J, with 10 bases in between. CDR1 is SGDLS and CDR2 is YYNGEE in the germline V gene. The CDR3 has 12 residues. DNA for the CDR3: TGTGCCAGCAGCGCCGCTAGTGGTGAGCAGTTCTTC. Translation: CASSAASGEQFF.

A single count supports this clone. The chain is built from TRBV4-1 and TRBJ2-1; 7 nucleotides align to TRBD2. Germline CDR1 and CDR2: MGHRA and YSYEKL. This CDR3 comprises 17 residues. Losses at the gene ends were 1 base for V and 0 bases for J; bases not matched to a gene: 6. The CDR3 spells CASSQGPASGSYNEQFF. CDR3 sequence (DNA): TGCGCCAGCAGCCAAGGTCCGGCTAGCGGCTCCTACAATGAGCAGTTCTTC.

V is TRBV5-1 and J is TRBJ2-5, with D possibly matching TRBD2 (5 bases). Trimming took off 2 bases at V and 1 base at J, with 12 bases between the two ends. Germline V gives CDR1 SGHRS, CDR2 YFSETQ. The CDR3 covers 15 residues. For the CDR3, the DNA is TGCGCCAGCAGCTTCTTCGGACGGGGCCAAGAGACCCAGTACTTC. Its protein product is CASSFFGRGQETQYF. Looking up the rest from reference TRBV5-1 and TRBJ2-5 gives the full variable domain: KAGVTQTPRYLIKTRGQQVTLSCSPISGHRSVSWYQQTPGQGLQFLFEYFSETQRNKGNFPGRFSGRQFSNSRSEMNVSTLELGDSALYLCASSFFGRGQETQYFGPGTRLLVL.

The chain carries TRBV2 and TRBJ1-2; 7 positions match TRBD1. With 5 bases clipped from V and 2 bases from J, the junction kept 5 bases outside the gene matches. CDR1 and CDR2 (germline): SNHLY, FYNNEI. The CDR3 is made up of 14 amino acids. The CDR3 region has the DNA TGTGCCAGCAGTTCGAGACAGGGCAACTATGGCTACACCTTC. Protein: CASSSRQGNYGYTF.

The gene calls are TRBV5-4 and TRBJ2-2; TRBD2 might be the D (5 bases). Germline V CDR1 and CDR2: SGHNT, YYREEE (reference sequence). The CDR3 is 15 amino acids. V lost 0 bases to trimming and J lost 7 bases, with 13 bases between them. The CDR3 reads CASSLGASPYGELFF. In DNA form, the CDR3 reads TGTGCCAGCAGCTTGGGGGCTAGCCCCTACGGGGAGCTGTTTTTT.

V gene TRBV6-1 combines with J gene TRBJ2-3; possible D gene TRBD1, 6 bases. Germline assignment: CDR1 MNHNS and CDR2 SASEGT. The CDR3 contains 19 residues. Trimming took off 0 bases at V and 2 bases at J, with 21 bases between the two ends. In DNA, the CDR3 is TGTGCCAGCAGTGAAGCTCTAGGGCACAGGGTCATTCCCACAGATACGCAGTATTTT. Protein sequence: CASSEALGHRVIPTDTQYF.

This chain joins TRBV9 and TRBJ2-5; D gene ambiguous. The ends were cut back, 0 bases at V and 7 bases at J, with 13 bases in the middle. From germline, CDR1 is SGDLS and CDR2 YYNGEE. The CDR3 runs to 14 residues. The DNA for the CDR3 is TGTGCCAGCAGCGTAGAAGGGTTGGTGGGGACCCAGTACTTC. It yields the protein CASSVEGLVGTQYF.

The chain has TRBV9 and TRBJ2-2; tentative D call: TRBD1 (6 bases). There are 15 residues in the CDR3. From germline, CDR1 is SGDLS and CDR2 YYNGEE. V gave up 2 bases and J gave up 6 bases, with 14 bases separating them. The CDR3 DNA reads TGTGCCAGCAGCGTGGGCACAGGGACCGCCGGGGAGCTGTTTTTT. Residues: CASSVGTGTAGELFF.

The V gene is TRBV7-9, the J gene TRBJ1-1; D might be TRBD1 (5 bases). Germline CDR1 reads SEHNR; CDR2 reads FQNEAQ (reference sequence). V shed 5 bases and J shed 0 bases, with 13 bases lying between them. This CDR3 has 15 residues. The CDR3 reads CASSPYRSMNTEAFF. DNA of the CDR3: TGTGCCAGCAGCCCGTACAGGTCCATGAACACTGAAGCTTTCTTT.